This T cell receptor (beta chain) comes out of a study of shared clonotypes between healthy human individuals. TCRdb's copy holds only in-frame clones and misses some; the assay was immunoSEQ multiplex PCR. This table has around 620,000 clones, approximately 95% appearing once. The naive CD8 population came from CD45RO-negative cells selected for CCR7, without terminally differentiated effector memory CD45RA+ cells. The germline CDR1 and CDR2 sequences are MDHEN and SYDVKM. There are 21 residues in the CDR3. Trimming stripped 6 bases from V and 0 bases from J, with 30 bases between. This TCR came from a woman in her thirties in good health. The sequenced sample consisted of naive CD8+ T cells sorted from blood. The chain links TRBV28 to TRBJ1-3, with D possibly matching TRBD1 (5 bases). This chain's CDR3 is CASRGRIGADGKTYSGNTIYF. The DNA for the CDR3 is TGTGCCAGCAGAGGCCGCATAGGGGCGGACGGGAAGACTTACTCTGGAAACACCATATATTTT.